This TCR beta chain was documented in a study of breast tumors, draining lymph nodes, adjacent tissues. Study-level points and caveats: Luminal-like breast cancer showed significantly greater tumor-nontumor repertoire similarity than basal-like breast cancer did. That most tumor T cells come from lymph nodes remained unproven.

This clonotype has just one count. Its antigen is undetermined. MiXCR, run by TCRdb on the multiplex PCR reads, gives a single entry per CDR3 protein. The table records 84,000 or so distinct CDR3 sequences, approximately 29% of them present only once. Axillary draining lymph nodes of breast cancer patients supplied the node samples. The V gene end was trimmed by 4 bases and the J gene end by 5 bases; junction bases not matched to a gene: 7. This CDR3 spans 17 amino acids. Germline V gives CDR1 WNHNN, CDR2 SYGVQD (reference sequence). Sequences were obtained from axillary lymph node tissue. The source is a female donor with breast cancer. Some clones in this sample may be carry-over from other donors' samples. The V call is TRBV10-1, the J call TRBJ2-3, with 15 bases lining up with TRBD2. The CDR3 reads CASSGGTSGRHQDTQYF. CDR3 sequence (DNA): TGCGCCAGCAGTGGCGGGACTAGCGGGAGGCATCAAGATACGCAGTATTTT.